This TCR beta chain emerged from a study of T cell changes during pregnancy in multiple sclerosis. Repertoires were generated with immunoSEQ multiplex PCR, while TCRdb's copy carries only in-frame clones and drops some. Here the sample spans 70,000 or so clones, nearly 95% being singletons. The CDR3 is 14 amino acids. The V end was cut by 2 bases, the J end by 7 bases, with 12 bases between. The V gene's germline CDR1 is MNHNS and CDR2 SASEGT. In this sample, this clone turned up once. This clonotype originated in a female donor with multiple sclerosis, enrolled in a pregnancy study. This material consisted of CD4+ T cells from peripheral blood mononuclear cells, taken after pregnancy. This rearrangement joins TRBV6-1 to TRBJ1-5; maybe TRBD1 (6 bases). The CDR3 reads CASSERGWAQPQHF. CDR3 DNA: TGTGCCAGCAGTGAAAGGGGGTGGGCGCAGCCCCAGCATTTT.